Each of the 15 T cell receptor beta chains below was sequenced from the same sample in a study of cytomegalovirus exposure and HLA in healthy donors. PCR involved 60 Vbeta and 13 Jbeta primers. Measured with immunoSEQ multiplex PCR; TCRdb has only the in-frame clones, and not every one. The sample consists of roughly 140,000 clones, approximately 78% of them appearing once. Sequenced input: PBMCs. The receptors were sampled from a woman aged 18-29 years in good health and CMV-seropositive.

The V gene is TRBV5-6, the J gene TRBJ2-5; a weak D match, TRBD1 (5 bases). The CDR3 consists of 14 residues. CDR1 is SGHDT, CDR2 YYEEEE, per germline. V lost 4 bases, J lost 11 bases, and 21 bases lay in between. CDR3 residues: CASSLTDTGLRQYF. The DNA of the CDR3 is TGTGCCAGCAGCCTGACTGATACAGGTCTGCGGCAGTACTTC.

The DNA for the CDR3 is TGTGCCAGCAGCTTAGCGGAGGGGGCGGAGGGCAATCAGCCCCAGCATTTT. Amino acid sequence: CASSLAEGAEGNQPQHF. V usage is TRBV11-3 and J usage is TRBJ1-5; 7 nucleotides line up with TRBD1. The CDR3 runs 17 residues. The V and J ends lost 1 base and 2 bases, in that order; junction bases with no gene match: 8. Germline loops: CDR1 SGHNT, CDR2 YENEEA. The variable domain in full, completed from reference TRBV11-3 and TRBJ1-5, reads EAGVVQSPRYKIIEKKQPVAFWCNPISGHNTLYWYLQNLGQGPELLIRYENEEAVDDSQLPKDRFSAERLKGVDSTLKIQPAELGDSAVYLCASSLAEGAEGNQPQHFGDGTRLSIL.

This clone was seen more than once but under ten times. The chain links TRBV30 to TRBJ2-2; TRBD2 matches 9 bases. Germline V gene data show CDR1 as GTSNPN and CDR2 as SVGIG (reference sequence). V lost 1 base, J lost 3 bases, and 0 bases stayed unmatched. The CDR3 extends over 14 amino acids. The chain's CDR3 is CAWSGTSDTGELFF. Written as DNA, the CDR3 is TGTGCCTGGAGTGGGACTAGCGACACCGGGGAGCTGTTTTTT.

CDR3 nucleotide sequence: TGTGCCAGCAGTTACGGACAGGGTCTTCAGCCCCAGCATTTT. Its translation is CASSYGQGLQPQHF. This chain joins TRBV27 and TRBJ1-5; TRBD1 matches 8 bases. The junction had 5 bases not matched to a gene; V was cut back by 4 bases and J by 6 bases. Looked up from germline, CDR1 is MNHEY and CDR2 is SMNVEV (reference sequence). There are 14 residues in the CDR3.

J is TRBJ1-1 and V is TRBV5-1; D not certain. The V end lost 0 bases, the J end lost 1 base, and 7 bases lay between the germline ends. The CDR3 is 14 residues long. CDR1 is SGHRS and CDR2 is YFSETQ in the germline V gene. The CDR3 region is CASSLDSSNTEAFF. CDR3 bases: TGCGCCAGCAGCTTGGACAGCTCGAACACTGAAGCTTTCTTT.

This clone was picked up a small number of times. This chain links TRBV4-1 with TRBJ2-7; D perhaps matches TRBD1 (6 bases). V gave up 4 bases and J gave up 3 bases, with 16 bases separating them. The CDR3 totals 15 residues. CDR1 MGHRA and CDR2 YSYEKL come from the germline V gene. The CDR3 spells CASSRSYGQIYEQYF. CDR3 DNA: TGCGCCAGCAGCCGGAGTTACGGACAGATCTACGAGCAGTACTTC.

The chain combines TRBV15 with TRBJ2-3; D is uncertain. V was clipped by 5 bases and J by 6 bases, with 6 bases between them. Germline CDR1 and CDR2: LNHNV and YYDKDF (reference sequence). CDR3 length equals 11 residues. CDR3 in amino acids: CATSLRDTQYF. As DNA, the CDR3 is TGTGCCACCAGCCTCAGGGATACGCAGTATTTT.

The genes are TRBV6-5 and TRBJ2-1; possible D gene TRBD1, 6 bases. Germline CDR1 reads MNHEY; CDR2 reads SVGAGI. Trimming took off 1 base at V and 5 bases at J, with 15 bases between the two ends. The CDR3 length is 16 residues. The CDR3 loop reads CASSYFPGATDNEQFF. CDR3 DNA sequence: TGTGCCAGCAGTTACTTTCCAGGGGCAACCGACAATGAGCAGTTCTTC.

Here the CDR3 reads CASSKMGGAKLAKNIQYF. Written as DNA, the CDR3 is TGTGCCAGTAGTAAGATGGGGGGGGCCAAACTAGCCAAAAACATTCAGTACTTC. This rearrangement joins TRBV19 to TRBJ2-4, with a tentative D call TRBD2 (7 bases). Trimming cost V 4 bases and J 0 bases, with 19 bases left between them. Germline CDR1 LNHDA, CDR2 SQIVND (reference sequence). The CDR3 runs to 18 residues.

This clone was seen only once. The rearrangement joins TRBV19 to TRBJ2-7, with D perhaps TRBD1 (5 bases). CDR3 length: 15 residues. From germline, CDR1 is LNHDA and CDR2 SQIVND (reference sequence). Deletions cut 1 base from V and 6 bases from J, with 16 bases between. Here the CDR3 reads CASSIGRQGVGEQYF. CDR3 DNA: TGTGCCAGTAGTATAGGTCGTCAGGGCGTCGGCGAGCAGTACTTC.

The V call is TRBV5-1, the J call TRBJ2-5, with D perhaps matching TRBD2 (5 bases). The CDR3 covers 14 residues. Germline V gives CDR1 SGHRS, CDR2 YFSETQ. V dropped 4 bases and J dropped 4 bases, with 14 bases sitting between them. In DNA, the CDR3 is TGCGCCAGCAGCCAAGGAGGCGGTCCAGAGACCCAGTACTTC. Translation: CASSQGGGPETQYF.

This clone was recorded a few times. The V and J genes are TRBV19 and TRBJ1-5; 10 nucleotides align to TRBD1. The CDR3 runs 18 residues. V lost 4 bases to trimming and J lost 7 bases; unmatched junction nucleotides: 16. The germline gives CDR1 LNHDA, CDR2 SQIVND (reference sequence). This chain's CDR3 is CASSTGTGARSSKQPQHF. Written as DNA, the CDR3 is TGTGCCAGTAGTACCGGGACAGGGGCCCGTTCGTCCAAACAGCCCCAGCATTTT.

This chain uses TRBV7-2 with TRBJ1-2; 10 bases agree with TRBD1. Germline V gene lookup returns CDR1 SGHTA and CDR2 FQGNSA. The CDR3 runs to 13 residues. The V segment lost 0 bases and the J segment 8 bases; nucleotides outside the gene matches: 0. CDR3 bases: TGTGCCAGCAGCTTAGCGGGACAGGGGGGCTACACCTTC. Protein product: CASSLAGQGGYTF.

The gene calls are TRBV11-3 and TRBJ2-3; 9 nucleotides match TRBD2. CDR3 length: 16 residues. In germline, CDR1 is SGHNT, CDR2 YENEEA. V lost 5 bases, J lost 1 base, and 7 bases stayed unmatched. CDR3 loop: CASSQGGGAGTDTQYF. The CDR3 DNA reads as TGTGCCAGCAGCCAGGGCGGGGGGGCCGGCACAGATACGCAGTATTTT.

The chain employs TRBV5-1 and TRBJ2-5; perhaps TRBD2 as D (6 bases). The V and J ends lost 4 bases and 1 base respectively, with 11 bases between them. CDR3 length: 14 amino acids. Germline CDR1 is SGHRS and CDR2 is YFSETQ. This chain's CDR3 is CASSPKTSQETQYF. The CDR3 DNA follows: TGCGCCAGCAGCCCGAAGACTAGCCAAGAGACCCAGTACTTC.